A selection of T cell receptor beta chains follows, all from one sample in a study of OX40 agonist ivuxolimab in advanced cancers. Clones were read by immunoSEQ multiplex PCR, and TCRdb kept only the in-frame ones, dropping some. This table holds around 84,000 clones, 92% found once. The sample was CD4+ or CD8+ T cells sorted from blood, taken in a trial of the OX40 agonist ivuxolimab. Source of these receptors: an adult with an advanced solid tumor such as melanoma, head and neck, liver or kidney cancer. Both conserved end residues are part of each CDR3. D genes are given only for firm matches. The size of a clone is reported for some rows only, either as once, few or many, or as a class for expanded clones.

j_gene,abundance,v_gene,d_gene,CDR3nt,CDR3aa
TRBJ2-2,NA,TRBV11-2,NA,TGTGCCAGCAGCTTTTTACGTGGGCGGAGCACCGGGGAGCTGTTTTTT,CASSFLRGRSTGELFF
TRBJ1-2,NA,TRBV28,NA,TGTGCCAGCAGTTTTTCGGCAGTTAATGGCTACACCTTC,CASSFSAVNGYTF
TRBJ2-6,NA,TRBV6-5,NA,TGTGCCAGCAGTTACTCGTATGGGGGGCTACCGACTTTC,CASSYSYGGLPTF
TRBJ2-7,NA,TRBV7-2,NA,TGTGCCAGCCTGGAAGGCACGGGCTACGAGCAGTACTTC,CASLEGTGYEQYF
TRBJ1-4,NA,TRBV9,NA,TGTGCCAGCAGCCCGAATCTCGCAGATAATGAAAAACTGTTTTTT,CASSPNLADNEKLFF
TRBJ2-5,NA,TRBV11-1,NA,TGTGCCAGCAGCTTATCGGGACATAAAGAGACCCAGTACTTC,CASSLSGHKETQYF
TRBJ1-2,NA,TRBV7-2,TRBD1,TGTGCCAGCAGCTCGGACAGGAGCTATGGCTACACCTTC,CASSSDRSYGYTF
TRBJ2-1,NA,TRBV4-3,TRBD1,TGCGCCAGCAGCCGGACAGGATCCCACAATGAGCAGTTCTTC,CASSRTGSHNEQFF
TRBJ2-5,NA,TRBV11-3,NA,TGTGCCAGCAGCCCTGGGGGTGGCGGGAAGGAGACCCAGTACTTC,CASSPGGGGKETQYF
TRBJ2-7,NA,TRBV14,NA,TGTGCCAGCAGCCAAGACCCTCCCCTGTGGGGTCTCGACGAGCAGTACTTC,CASSQDPPLWGLDEQYF
TRBJ2-1,NA,TRBV11-3,TRBD2,TGTGCCAGCAGCTGGGGACTAATCTTTGGGAGTGAGCAGTTCTTC,CASSWGLIFGSEQFF
TRBJ1-4,NA,TRBV5-1,TRBD1,TGCGCCAGCAGCCCCCCGGCCGGGACAGGGGGCGAAAAACTGTTTTTT,CASSPPAGTGGEKLFF
TRBJ2-6,once,TRBV2,NA,TGTGCCAGCAGTGTCTCGGCAGCCCCTGGGGCCAACGTCCTGACTTTC,CASSVSAAPGANVLTF
TRBJ2-2,NA,TRBV5-4,TRBD1,TGTGCCAGCAGCTCCGGGACAGGGTTCGCCGGGGAGCTGTTTTTT,CASSSGTGFAGELFF
TRBJ2-3,NA,TRBV5-1,TRBD2,TGCGCCAGCAGCCTGGGACTAGCGGGAGGGATCACAGATACGCAGTATTTT,CASSLGLAGGITDTQYF
TRBJ2-3,once,TRBV30,NA,TGTGCCTGGGCCTTAGGTAGTAGATCGGCAGATACGCAGTATTTT,CAWALGSRSADTQYF
TRBJ1-2,NA,TRBV30,NA,TGTGCCTGGAGTCCGTCCGACATTTCCGGCTACACCTTC,CAWSPSDISGYTF
TRBJ2-5,NA,TRBV19,TRBD2,TGTGCCAGTAGTGTAGGACTAGCGGGAGTGGTGGAGACCCAGTACTTC,CASSVGLAGVVETQYF
TRBJ2-5,NA,TRBV25-1,TRBD1,TGTGCCAGCAGTGGGGGACAGGGGGGCCAAGAGACCCAGTACTTC,CASSGGQGGQETQYF
TRBJ1-1,NA,TRBV6-1,NA,TGTGCCAGCAGTGAAGCTCGACCGGAACTGAACACTGAAGCTTTCTTT,CASSEARPELNTEAFF
TRBJ1-1,NA,TRBV7-8,NA,TGTGCCAGCAGCTTGGGCAGAAGTTTAGGTACTGAAGCTTTCTTT,CASSLGRSLGTEAFF
TRBJ1-4,NA,TRBV12-5,NA,TGTGCTAGTGGCCGGGACCGAAATGAAAAACTGTTTTTT,CASGRDRNEKLFF
TRBJ1-3,NA,TRBV6-5,NA,TGTGCCAGCAGGCGGACGAGCTCTGGAAACACCATATATTTT,CASRRTSSGNTIYF
TRBJ2-1,NA,TRBV9,NA,TGTGCCAGCAGCGTGGGGAGCTCCTACAATGAGCAGTTCTTC,CASSVGSSYNEQFF
TRBJ1-1,NA,TRBV28,TRBD1,TGTGCCAGCAGTTTGATCTTTTTAGGGGGCAGGCGGGGCACTGAAGCTTTCTTT,CASSLIFLGGRRGTEAFF
TRBJ1-3,NA,TRBV19,NA,TGTGCCAGTAGCGCAACAGGGTCTGGAAACACCATATATTTT,CASSATGSGNTIYF
TRBJ2-3,NA,TRBV6-5,TRBD2,TGTGCCAGCAGTTTAGGACTAGCGGGAGGATCAGATACGCAGTATTTT,CASSLGLAGGSDTQYF
TRBJ1-4,NA,TRBV5-1,NA,TGCGCCAGCAGCCCGCCACAGGGAGCTAATGAAAAACTGTTTTTT,CASSPPQGANEKLFF